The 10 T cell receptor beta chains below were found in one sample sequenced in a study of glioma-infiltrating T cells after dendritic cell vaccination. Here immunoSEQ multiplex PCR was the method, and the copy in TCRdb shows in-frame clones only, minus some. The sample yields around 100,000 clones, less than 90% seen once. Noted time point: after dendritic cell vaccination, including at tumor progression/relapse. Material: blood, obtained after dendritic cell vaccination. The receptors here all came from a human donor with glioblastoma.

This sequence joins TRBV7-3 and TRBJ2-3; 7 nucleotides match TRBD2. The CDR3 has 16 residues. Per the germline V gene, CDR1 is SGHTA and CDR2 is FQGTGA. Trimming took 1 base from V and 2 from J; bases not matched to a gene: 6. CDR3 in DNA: TGTGCCAGCAGCTTAAGGGGAGGGATACTCACAGATACGCAGTATTTT. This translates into CASSLRGGILTDTQYF. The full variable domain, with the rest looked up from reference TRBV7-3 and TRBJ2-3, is GAGVSQTPSNKVTEKGKYVELRCDPISGHTALYWYRQSLGQGPEFLIYFQGTGAADDSGLPNDRFFAVRPEGSVSTLKIQRTERGDSAVYLCASSLRGGILTDTQYFGPGTRLTVL.

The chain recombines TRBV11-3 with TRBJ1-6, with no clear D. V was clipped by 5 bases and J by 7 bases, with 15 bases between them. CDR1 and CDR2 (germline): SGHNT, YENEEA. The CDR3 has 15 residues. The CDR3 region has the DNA TGTGCCAGCAGCCCTAACTCGGGAGAAAATTCACCCCTCCACTTT. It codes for CASSPNSGENSPLHF.

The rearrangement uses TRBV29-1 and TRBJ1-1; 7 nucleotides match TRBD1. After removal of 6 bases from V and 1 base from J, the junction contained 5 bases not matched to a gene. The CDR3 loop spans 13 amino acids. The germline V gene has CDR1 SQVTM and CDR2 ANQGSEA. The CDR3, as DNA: TGCAGCGTCCGACGGACAGGGAACACTGAAGCTTTCTTT. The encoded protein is CSVRRTGNTEAFF.

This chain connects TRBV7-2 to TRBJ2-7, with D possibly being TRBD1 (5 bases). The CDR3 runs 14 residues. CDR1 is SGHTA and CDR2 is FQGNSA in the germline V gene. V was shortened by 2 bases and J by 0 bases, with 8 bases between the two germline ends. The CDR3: CASSLQGSSYEQYF. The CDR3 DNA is TGTGCCAGCAGCTTACAGGGTAGCTCCTACGAGCAGTACTTC.

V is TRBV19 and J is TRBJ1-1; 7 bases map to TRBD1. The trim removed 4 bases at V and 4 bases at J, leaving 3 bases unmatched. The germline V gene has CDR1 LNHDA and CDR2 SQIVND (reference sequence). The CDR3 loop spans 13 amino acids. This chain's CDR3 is CASSRAGGTEAFF. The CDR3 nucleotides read TGTGCCAGTAGTAGGGCAGGGGGCACTGAAGCTTTCTTT. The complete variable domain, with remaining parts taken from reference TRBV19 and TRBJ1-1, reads DGGITQSPKYLFRKEGQNVTLSCEQNLNHDAMYWYRQDPGQGLRLIYYSQIVNDFQKGDIAEGYSVSREKKESFPLTVTSAQKNPTAFYLCASSRAGGTEAFFGQGTRLTVV.

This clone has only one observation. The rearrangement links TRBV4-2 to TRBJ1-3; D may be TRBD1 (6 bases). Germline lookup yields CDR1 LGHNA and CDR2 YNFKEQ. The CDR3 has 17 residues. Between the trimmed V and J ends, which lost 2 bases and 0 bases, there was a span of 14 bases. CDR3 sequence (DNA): TGTGCCAGCAGCCAAAAAGTGGACAGCGGCTCTGGAAACACCATATATTTT. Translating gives CASSQKVDSGSGNTIYF.

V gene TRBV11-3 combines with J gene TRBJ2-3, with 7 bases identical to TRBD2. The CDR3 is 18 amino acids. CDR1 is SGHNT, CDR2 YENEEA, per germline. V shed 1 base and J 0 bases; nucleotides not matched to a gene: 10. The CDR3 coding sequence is TGTGCCAGCAGCTTAGGAGGGGAGGGGTTTTCTAGCACAGATACGCAGTATTTT. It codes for CASSLGGEGFSSTDTQYF.

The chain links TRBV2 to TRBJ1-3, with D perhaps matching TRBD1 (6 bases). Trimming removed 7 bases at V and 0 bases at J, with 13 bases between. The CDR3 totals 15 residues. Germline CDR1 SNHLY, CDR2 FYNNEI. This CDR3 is CASKEGTNSGNTIYF. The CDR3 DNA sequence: TGTGCCAGCAAAGAGGGGACAAACTCTGGAAACACCATATATTTT.

The DNA for the CDR3 is TGCGCCAGCAGCCCCTCGACAGGGGAGAACACCGGGGAGCTGTTTTTT. Protein: CASSPSTGENTGELFF. The V call is TRBV5-1, the J call TRBJ2-2, with 8 positions matching TRBD1. The CDR3 covers 16 residues. The J segment lost 1 base and the V segment lost 4 bases, leaving 6 bases of the junction unmatched. CDR1 is SGHRS, CDR2 YFSETQ, per germline. The full variable domain, completed using reference TRBV5-1 and TRBJ2-2, is KAGVTQTPRYLIKTRGQQVTLSCSPISGHRSVSWYQQTPGQGLQFLFEYFSETQRNKGNFPGRFSGRQFSNSRSEMNVSTLELGDSALYLCASSPSTGENTGELFFGEGSRLTVL.

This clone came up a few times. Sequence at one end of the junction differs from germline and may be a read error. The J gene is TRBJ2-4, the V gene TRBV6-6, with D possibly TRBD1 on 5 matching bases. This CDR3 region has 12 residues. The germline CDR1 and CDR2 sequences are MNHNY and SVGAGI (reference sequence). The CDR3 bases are TGTGCCAGCAGACTGACAGAAGAGAAAGTGGACTTC. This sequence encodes CASRLTEEKVDF.